This is a list of T cell receptor beta chains from one sample in a study of T cell responses to AZD1222 COVID-19 vaccine. Method: immunoSEQ multiplex PCR; TCRdb's copy keeps in-frame clones and lacks some. The table shows roughly 80,000 clones, with about 90% occurring only once. The source material was peripheral blood, sampled on day 0 of AZD1222 vaccination. These receptors were taken from an adult in good health. Both conserved end residues are part of each CDR3. D genes are given only for firm matches. The size of a clone is reported for some rows only, either as once, few or many, or as a class for expanded clones.

d_gene: .; v_gene: TRBV5-1; j_gene: TRBJ1-2; abundance: .; CDR3aa: CASSLGGNNYGYTF; CDR3nt: TGCGCCAGCAGCTTGGGAGGTAATAACTATGGCTACACCTTC
d_gene: .; v_gene: TRBV5-1; j_gene: TRBJ2-1; abundance: .; CDR3aa: CASSLTGGSPQGQFF; CDR3nt: TGCGCCAGCAGCTTGACCGGAGGATCACCCCAGGGGCAGTTCTTC
d_gene: TRBD2; v_gene: TRBV6-2/TRBV6-3; j_gene: TRBJ2-7; abundance: .; CDR3aa: CASSYSTSGFYEQYF; CDR3nt: TGTGCCAGCAGTTACTCGACTAGCGGGTTCTACGAGCAGTACTTC
d_gene: .; v_gene: TRBV19; j_gene: TRBJ2-3; abundance: .; CDR3aa: CASSLQGGPGADTQYF; CDR3nt: TGTGCCAGTAGCCTGCAGGGGGGCCCTGGGGCAGATACGCAGTATTTT
d_gene: .; v_gene: TRBV25-1; j_gene: TRBJ2-7; abundance: .; CDR3aa: CASSRGYEQYF; CDR3nt: TGTGCCAGCAGTAGAGGGTACGAGCAGTACTTC
d_gene: TRBD2; v_gene: TRBV12-5; j_gene: TRBJ2-3; abundance: .; CDR3aa: CASGSGTISLTSDTQYF; CDR3nt: TGTGCTAGTGGTTCCGGGACTATCTCTTTAACTTCAGATACGCAGTATTTT
d_gene: .; v_gene: TRBV4-3; j_gene: TRBJ1-3; abundance: .; CDR3aa: CASSQESGRGNTIYF; CDR3nt: TGCGCCAGCAGCCAAGAAAGCGGCCGAGGAAACACCATATATTTT
d_gene: TRBD1; v_gene: TRBV7-2; j_gene: TRBJ2-4; abundance: .; CDR3aa: CASLGDRGENIQYF; CDR3nt: TGTGCCAGCTTGGGGGACAGGGGGGAAAACATTCAGTACTTC
d_gene: TRBD1; v_gene: TRBV19; j_gene: TRBJ2-5; abundance: .; CDR3aa: CASSPPLRGSTETQYF; CDR3nt: TGTGCCAGTAGTCCCCCCCTCAGGGGGAGTACAGAGACCCAGTACTTC
d_gene: TRBD1; v_gene: TRBV7-2; j_gene: TRBJ2-7; abundance: .; CDR3aa: CASSSAGGPWDEQYF; CDR3nt: TGTGCCAGCAGCTCGGCAGGGGGCCCTTGGGACGAGCAGTACTTC
d_gene: .; v_gene: TRBV7-9; j_gene: TRBJ1-1; abundance: .; CDR3aa: CAGQVGVAEAFF; CDR3nt: TGTGCCGGTCAGGTGGGCGTCGCTGAAGCTTTCTTT
d_gene: TRBD1; v_gene: TRBV27; j_gene: TRBJ1-6; abundance: .; CDR3aa: CASSLWAAGGIYNSPLHF; CDR3nt: TGTGCCAGCAGTTTATGGGCGGCAGGGGGCATTTATAATTCACCCCTCCACTTT
d_gene: .; v_gene: TRBV4-2; j_gene: TRBJ2-5; abundance: .; CDR3aa: CASSQDWKRETQYF; CDR3nt: TGTGCCAGCAGCCAAGATTGGAAGAGAGAGACCCAGTACTTC
d_gene: .; v_gene: TRBV19; j_gene: TRBJ2-7; abundance: .; CDR3aa: CASSIERGSLYEQYF; CDR3nt: TGTGCCAGTAGTATAGAGAGGGGGAGCCTCTACGAGCAGTACTTC
d_gene: TRBD2; v_gene: TRBV7-6; j_gene: TRBJ2-2; abundance: .; CDR3aa: CASTPGLETGELFF; CDR3nt: TGTGCCAGCACCCCGGGACTAGAAACCGGGGAGCTGTTTTTT
d_gene: .; v_gene: TRBV5-5; j_gene: TRBJ1-5; abundance: .; CDR3aa: CASSLPGGEQPQHF; CDR3nt: TGTGCCAGCAGCTTGCCCGGGGGCGAGCAGCCCCAGCATTTT
d_gene: TRBD2; v_gene: TRBV11-1; j_gene: TRBJ2-5; abundance: once; CDR3aa: CASSLEGRVETQYF; CDR3nt: TGTGCCAGCAGCTTAGAGGGGAGGGTAGAGACCCAGTACTTC
d_gene: .; v_gene: TRBV28; j_gene: TRBJ1-2; abundance: .; CDR3aa: CASRPGGGAFVGYTF; CDR3nt: TGTGCCAGCAGGCCCGGGGGGGGCGCTTTTGTGGGCTACACCTTC